This T cell receptor (beta chain) stems from a study of T cells in localized non-small cell lung cancer. The study, taken as a whole, reports: In adjacent lung appeared a median approximately 57 of the top 100 tumor clones.

A note on this clone: Its cognate antigen is unknown.

Method: immunoSEQ multiplex PCR; TCRdb's copy keeps in-frame clones and lacks some. The sample consists of fewer than 12,000 clones, more than 75% of them appearing once. V was pared by 1 base and J by 4 bases, with 4 bases of the junction left unmatched. The CDR3 contains 14 residues. CDR1 and CDR2 from the germline V gene are KGHSH and LQKENI. The sample here was peripheral blood, taken before any cancer treatment. This receptor was obtained from a male donor older than 55 with stage III lung adenocarcinoma. The rearrangement joins TRBV18 to TRBJ2-7, with 7 nucleotides matching TRBD1. The DNA of the CDR3 is TGTGCCAGCTCACCACAGGGGGCTTTTTACGAGCAGTACTTC. Its protein product is CASSPQGAFYEQYF.